One and the same sample provided the 26 T cell receptor beta chains below, sequenced in a study of T cell responses to AZD1222 COVID-19 vaccine. The protocol was immunoSEQ multiplex PCR, while the TCRdb copy is restricted to in-frame clones and leaves out a portion. The table has some 80,000 clones, just over 90% seen once. The sample in question was peripheral blood, obtained 28 days after the second AZD1222 dose. These receptors came from an adult who received the AZD1222 COVID-19 vaccine.

This chain uses TRBV5-1 with TRBJ1-2; D remains ambiguous. The germline gives CDR1 SGHRS, CDR2 YFSETQ. Trimming took 4 bases from V and 4 from J, leaving 14 bases between them. This CDR3 comprises 14 residues. The CDR3 DNA reads as TGCGCCAGCAGCCCCCGCGAAGGGCCCTATGGCTACACCTTC. Its protein is CASSPREGPYGYTF. Together with reference TRBV5-1 and TRBJ1-2, the CDR3 gives the full variable domain: KAGVTQTPRYLIKTRGQQVTLSCSPISGHRSVSWYQQTPGQGLQFLFEYFSETQRNKGNFPGRFSGRQFSNSRSEMNVSTLELGDSALYLCASSPREGPYGYTFGSGTRLTVV.

This chain connects TRBV5-6 to TRBJ2-7; 9 bases map to TRBD1. The V and J ends lost 2 bases and 3 bases, in that order; junction bases with no gene match: 3. Per germline, CDR1 SGHDT and CDR2 YYEEEE. This CDR3 is 14 amino acids long. CDR3 coding DNA: TGTGCCAGCAGCTTCGGGGACAGGGTCTACGAGCAGTACTTC. Residues: CASSFGDRVYEQYF.

The chain is built from TRBV30 and TRBJ1-5; possible D gene TRBD1, 5 bases. The V gene's germline CDR1 is GTSNPN and CDR2 SVGIG (reference sequence). The CDR3 runs 16 residues. V lost 2 bases and J lost 2, with 16 bases in between. CDR3 region: CAWSLPGTVGNQPQHF. For the CDR3, the DNA is TGTGCCTGGAGTCTCCCAGGGACGGTGGGCAATCAGCCCCAGCATTTT.

V usage is TRBV11-3 and J usage is TRBJ2-1, with unresolved D. The CDR3 spans 15 residues. Germline CDR1 SGHNT, CDR2 YENEEA. V lost 5 bases to trimming and J lost 6 bases, with 17 bases between them. CDR3 in amino acids: CASSPPEPIVNEQFF. For the CDR3, the DNA is TGTGCCAGCAGCCCCCCTGAGCCCATTGTCAATGAGCAGTTCTTC.

V usage is TRBV5-1 and J usage is TRBJ1-1; D perhaps matches TRBD1 (6 bases). Germline CDR1 reads SGHRS; CDR2 reads YFSETQ. The CDR3 extends over 16 amino acids. Trimming cost V 5 bases and J 0 bases, with 17 bases left between them. The CDR3 here is CASRGETGGMNTEAFF. The CDR3 DNA reads as TGCGCCAGCAGGGGAGAGACAGGCGGTATGAACACTGAAGCTTTCTTT.

This chain links TRBV27 with TRBJ2-3, with 10 bases aligning to TRBD2. Germline V gives CDR1 MNHEY, CDR2 SMNVEV (reference sequence). The junction had 17 bases not matched to a gene; V was cut back by 5 bases and J by 3 bases. The CDR3 is 19 residues long. CDR3 sequence: CASSTSQAGGPHGTDTQYF. In nucleotides, the CDR3 is TGTGCCAGCAGTACCTCGCAAGCGGGGGGGCCTCATGGGACAGATACGCAGTATTTT.

This clone has only one observation. This sequence joins TRBV18 and TRBJ1-4; possibly TRBD1 for D (5 bases). Germline CDR1 and CDR2: KGHSH and LQKENI. Trimming stripped 8 bases from V and 6 bases from J, with 16 bases between. The CDR3 contains 14 residues. DNA of the CDR3: TGTGCCAGCGGGCAGGGTCTAAGTTATGAAAAACTGTTTTTT. Translation gives CASGQGLSYEKLFF.

V and J are TRBV7-2 and TRBJ1-4, with TRBD1 matching over 7 bases. V trimming: 1 base; J trimming: 1 base; junction bases outside the gene matches: 6. This CDR3 comprises 17 residues. Germline lookup yields CDR1 SGHTA and CDR2 FQGNSA. This CDR3 reads CASSLDYRGGTNEKLFF. In DNA, the CDR3 is TGTGCCAGCAGCTTAGACTACAGGGGAGGAACTAATGAAAAACTGTTTTTT.

The V gene is TRBV3-1 (or the pseudogene TRBV3-2), the J gene TRBJ2-2; tentatively, D is TRBD1 (6 bases). CDR3 length: 14 residues. V was shortened by 2 bases and J by 6 bases, with 10 bases between the two germline ends. The germline gives CDR1 LGHDT, CDR2 YNNKEL (reference sequence). CDR3 residues: CASSQMGQSGELFF. CDR3 DNA sequence: TGTGCCAGCAGCCAAATGGGACAATCCGGGGAGCTGTTTTTT.

The chain recombines TRBV21-1 with TRBJ1-1. TRBV21-1 represents a pseudogene. The CDR3 has 16 residues. CDR3 nucleotides: TGTGCCAGCAGCAAAAGGTACGTAGTCTTCCACACTGAAGCTTTCTTT. Its protein product is CASSKRYVVFHTEAFF.

The chain combines TRBV7-6 with TRBJ1-4, with TRBD1 identical over 10 bases. Looked up from germline, CDR1 is SGHVS and CDR2 is FNYEAQ. V dropped 1 base and J dropped 7; count of bases not matched to a gene: 3. The CDR3 length is 15 residues. The CDR3 sequence is CASSLGQGAREKLFF. The CDR3, as DNA: TGTGCCAGCAGCTTAGGACAGGGGGCGCGTGAAAAACTGTTTTTT.

This chain uses TRBV3-1 (or the pseudogene TRBV3-2) with TRBJ1-4; TRBD1 matches 7 bases. This CDR3 has 14 residues. V shed 1 base, J shed 8 bases, and the junction held 4 bases outside the gene matches. Germline V gene lookup returns CDR1 LGHDT and CDR2 YNNKEL (reference sequence). CDR3 DNA: TGTGCCAGCAGCCAAGGCGGACAGGACGAAAAACTGTTTTTT. This sequence encodes CASSQGGQDEKLFF.

The chain employs TRBV7-8 and TRBJ2-7; TRBD1 aligns across 9 bases. This CDR3 contains 14 residues. Germline V gene sequence: CDR1 SGHVS, CDR2 FQNEAQ. Losses at the gene ends were 5 bases for V and 6 bases for J; bases not matched to a gene: 8. DNA for the CDR3: TGTGCCAGCAGCCCCGGGACAGGGCCACCCGAGCAGTACTTC. Residues: CASSPGTGPPEQYF. Filled out from reference TRBV7-8 and TRBJ2-7, the complete variable domain reads GAGVSQSPRYKVAKRGQDVALRCDPISGHVSLFWYQQALGQGPEFLTYFQNEAQLDKSGLPSDRFFAERPEGSVSTLKIQRTQQEDSAVYLCASSPGTGPPEQYFGPGTRLTVT.

The chain carries TRBV3-1 (or the pseudogene TRBV3-2) and TRBJ2-1; no reliable D call. CDR1 and CDR2 (germline): LGHDT, YNNKEL (reference sequence). CDR3 length: 14 amino acids. V shed 0 bases and J shed 11 bases, with 14 bases lying between them. The CDR3 loop reads CASSQDMSPPKQFF. The CDR3 nucleotides are TGTGCCAGCAGCCAAGATATGAGCCCGCCAAAGCAGTTCTTC.

The chain couples TRBV9 to TRBJ2-5; 8 bases line up with TRBD2. V was clipped by 2 bases and J by 0 bases; unmatched bases: 6. Germline CDR1 SGDLS, CDR2 YYNGEE. This CDR3 is built from 16 residues. CDR3 loop: CASSVGGAVYQETQYF. The CDR3 DNA is TGTGCCAGCAGCGTCGGGGGGGCCGTTTACCAAGAGACCCAGTACTTC. Variable domain in full (rest from reference TRBV9 and TRBJ2-5): DSGVTQTPKHLITATGQRVTLRCSPRSGDLSVYWYQQSLDQGLQFLIQYYNGEERAKGNILERFSAQQFPDLHSELNLSSLELGDSALYFCASSVGGAVYQETQYFGPGTRLLVL.

V gene TRBV6-5 combines with J gene TRBJ1-1; D not resolved. Per germline, CDR1 MNHEY and CDR2 SVGAGI. CDR3 length equals 13 residues. The V end was cut by 7 bases, the J end by 6 bases, with 15 bases between. CDR3 DNA sequence: TGTGCCAGCAACCCAGGCTTTCGGGCTGAAGCTTTCTTT. Translation gives CASNPGFRAEAFF.

The genes are TRBV7-2 and TRBJ1-6; 7 nucleotides line up with TRBD1. Germline CDR1 and CDR2: SGHTA and FQGNSA. Trimming at V came to 3 bases and at J to 9 bases, leaving 5 bases not matched to a gene. The CDR3 totals 14 residues. CDR3 loop: CASSFDRDGSPLHF. In DNA, the CDR3 is TGTGCCAGCAGCTTTGACAGGGACGGTTCACCCCTCCACTTT.

This clone was detected only once. This chain links TRBV7-9 with TRBJ1-3; no clear D gene. Per the germline V gene, CDR1 is SEHNR and CDR2 is FQNEAQ (reference sequence). Trimming took 10 bases from V and 0 from J, leaving 13 bases between them. This CDR3 is built from 14 residues. CDR3 loop: CATRRPRSGNTIYF. In nucleotides, the CDR3 is TGTGCCACCCGACGCCCCCGCTCTGGAAACACCATATATTTT.

This sequence joins TRBV6-5 and TRBJ1-1; TRBD1 agrees at 7 bases. This CDR3 has 14 amino acids. Germline-derived CDR1 and CDR2 are MNHEY and SVGAGI. V was pared by 6 bases and J by 5 bases, with 9 bases of the junction left unmatched. CDR3 sequence: CASRREGAATEAFF. CDR3 DNA: TGTGCCAGCAGAAGGGAGGGGGCCGCGACTGAAGCTTTCTTT.

The chain combines TRBV6-5 with TRBJ1-1; 7 positions match TRBD1. J gave up 4 bases and V 2 bases, and 10 bases lay outside the gene matches. There are 16 residues in the CDR3. CDR1 is MNHEY and CDR2 is SVGAGI in the germline V gene. The CDR3 reads CASSYLPTGRRTEAFF. The CDR3 region has the DNA TGTGCCAGCAGTTACCTCCCGACAGGGCGGCGCACTGAAGCTTTCTTT.

This clone came up once. V and J are TRBV19 and TRBJ2-2; perhaps TRBD1 as D (5 bases). Germline V gene data show CDR1 as LNHDA and CDR2 as SQIVND (reference sequence). V was trimmed by 6 bases and J by 2 bases, leaving 19 bases between them. The CDR3 totals 17 residues. The CDR3 sequence is CASSLPQRQGNTGELFF. The CDR3 bases are TGTGCCAGTAGCCTCCCACAGAGGCAGGGAAACACCGGGGAGCTGTTTTTT.

This rearrangement joins TRBV13 to TRBJ2-7; D may be TRBD1 (6 bases). Trimming shortened V by 0 bases and J by 7 bases, and 16 bases separated the two germline ends. This CDR3 comprises 15 residues. CDR1 and CDR2 (germline): PRHDT, FYEKMQ (reference sequence). Here the CDR3 reads CASSLGDRDIAEQYF. CDR3 coding DNA: TGTGCCAGCAGCTTAGGGGATCGGGACATAGCAGAGCAGTACTTC. Full variable domain (remainder filled in from reference TRBV13 and TRBJ2-7): AAGVIQSPRHLIKEKRETATLKCYPIPRHDTVYWYQQGPGQDPQFLISFYEKMQSDKGSIPDRFSAQQFSDYHSELNMSSLELGDSALYFCASSLGDRDIAEQYFGPGTRLTVT.

This clone was seen a handful of times. The chain is built from TRBV29-1 and TRBJ2-7, with D possibly TRBD2 on 6 matching bases. This CDR3 has 13 amino acids. Trimming left V 6 bases short and J 0 bases short, with 12 bases between. Germline lookup yields CDR1 SQVTM and CDR2 ANQGSEA. The CDR3 region is CSVAGLNSYEQYF. The CDR3 bases are TGCAGCGTCGCCGGACTAAACTCCTACGAGCAGTACTTC.

This clone was observed a single time. This CDR3 is CASKGTGNSNQPQHF. CDR3 DNA: TGTGCCAGCAAGGGGACAGGGAATAGCAATCAGCCCCAGCATTTT. This chain links TRBV21-1 with TRBJ1-5; the table's D call, TRBD1, was not checked against the DNA. TRBV21-1 is a documented pseudogene. The length of the CDR3 is 15 residues.

This clone showed up just a few times. The chain links TRBV5-4 to TRBJ2-5, with TRBD1 as a possible D gene (5 bases). The V end lost 0 bases, the J end lost 1 base, and 10 bases lay between the germline ends. The CDR3 is 15 residues long. Germline V lookup: CDR1 SGHNT, CDR2 YYREEE (reference sequence). The CDR3 here is CASSLAFTGQETQYF. CDR3 nucleotide sequence: TGTGCCAGCAGCTTGGCCTTCACAGGCCAAGAGACCCAGTACTTC. Supplemented by reference TRBV5-4 and TRBJ2-5, the full variable domain reads ETGVTQSPTHLIKTRGQQVTLRCSSQSGHNTVSWYQQALGQGPQFIFQYYREEENGRGNFPPRFSGLQFPNYSSELNVNALELDDSALYLCASSLAFTGQETQYFGPGTRLLVL.

The J gene is TRBJ2-2, the V gene TRBV19; TRBD1 is a possible D gene (6 bases). This CDR3 is built from 15 residues. Germline values: CDR1 LNHDA, CDR2 SQIVND (reference sequence). V was shortened by 7 bases and J by 2 bases, with 14 bases between the two germline ends. The CDR3 is CASTFTGSNTGELFF. CDR3 DNA sequence: TGTGCCAGTACCTTTACAGGGTCCAACACCGGGGAGCTGTTTTTT.